Listed here is a single T cell receptor (beta chain). The sample originates from a study of blood T cell repertoires in COVID-19. Study-level information: There were acute and convalescent COVID-19 samples, and they came from the United States, Italy and Spain. Sample material is recorded as cDNA or gDNA derived from T cells, B-cell-depleted T cells, or PBMCs.

Per the original methods: By means of reference gene primer amplification, nucleated cell counts were estimated. The assay was immunoSEQ multiplex PCR, and TCRdb's table has in-frame clones only and misses some. V, J and clone size derive from that table, while D and trimming were established from the DNA sequence. Among about 49,000 clones listed, around 85% were seen once. V dropped 5 bases and J dropped 3; count of bases not matched to a gene: 9. The CDR3 has 15 amino acids. The V gene's germline CDR1 is SQVTM and CDR2 ANQGSEA. The V gene is TRBV29-1, the J gene TRBJ2-3, with TRBD2 matching over 9 bases. The sample consisted of peripheral blood. This receptor was identified in a human donor in a cohort sampled during active COVID-19. The CDR3 is CSVPRASGVTDTQYF. CDR3 DNA: TGCAGCGTTCCCAGGGCTAGCGGGGTAACAGATACGCAGTATTTT.